These 19 T cell receptor beta chains originate from one sample sequenced in a study of T cell changes during pregnancy in multiple sclerosis. Clones were sequenced by immunoSEQ multiplex PCR, and TCRdb holds only the in-frame ones, with some missing. The sample records around 31,000 clones, around 93% being singletons. The sample in question was CD4+ T cells from peripheral blood mononuclear cells, obtained in the second trimester of pregnancy. Receptors originate from a female donor with multiple sclerosis, enrolled in a pregnancy study.

J is TRBJ2-7 and V is TRBV2; TRBD2 matches at 7 bases. Trimming at V came to 4 bases and at J to 3 bases, leaving 9 bases not matched to a gene. Germline assignment: CDR1 SNHLY and CDR2 FYNNEI. This CDR3 contains 15 residues. CDR3 in DNA: TGTGCCAGCAGTGTTCCGGCGGGAGTAGGCTACGAGCAGTACTTC. Its translation is CASSVPAGVGYEQYF. The entire variable domain, with the rest obtained from reference TRBV2 and TRBJ2-7, is as follows: EPEVTQTPSHQVTQMGQEVILRCVPISNHLYFYWYRQILGQKVEFLVSFYNNEISEKSEIFDDQFSVERPDGSNFTLKIRSTKLEDSAMYFCASSVPAGVGYEQYFGPGTRLTVT.

This clone was seen once. The chain links TRBV5-1 to TRBJ2-7, with TRBD2 matching over 8 bases. V lost 0 bases to trimming and J lost 6 bases; unmatched junction nucleotides: 5. Germline CDR1 SGHRS, CDR2 YFSETQ. The CDR3 extends over 14 amino acids. The CDR3 sequence: CASSLGREGTEQYF. The CDR3 DNA follows: TGCGCCAGCAGCTTGGGCCGGGAGGGCACCGAGCAGTACTTC.

The chain is built from TRBV5-1 and TRBJ1-3; D might be TRBD1 (6 bases). Per the germline V gene, CDR1 is SGHRS and CDR2 is YFSETQ. V shed 4 bases and J shed 0 bases, with 17 bases lying between them. The CDR3 covers 17 residues. CDR3 in amino acids: CASSPEGQGFSGNTIYF. DNA of the CDR3: TGCGCCAGCAGCCCCGAGGGACAAGGGTTCTCTGGAAACACCATATATTTT.

The chain joins TRBV9 to TRBJ2-7; D gene ambiguous. CDR1 SGDLS and CDR2 YYNGEE come from the germline V gene. Trimming pared 2 bases from V and 0 bases from J, leaving 12 bases between. The CDR3 runs to 15 residues. The CDR3: CASSVDPAPSYEQYF. CDR3 sequence (DNA): TGTGCCAGCAGCGTTGATCCAGCGCCCTCCTACGAGCAGTACTTC. Full variable domain (rest looked up from reference TRBV9 and TRBJ2-7): DSGVTQTPKHLITATGQRVTLRCSPRSGDLSVYWYQQSLDQGLQFLIQYYNGEERAKGNILERFSAQQFPDLHSELNLSSLELGDSALYFCASSVDPAPSYEQYFGPGTRLTVT.

CDR3 bases: TGTGCCAGCAGTGCCACTATAACACGAGATACCTACGAGCAGTACTTC. Translation: CASSATITRDTYEQYF. The chain couples TRBV6-1 to TRBJ2-7; D remains ambiguous. This CDR3 comprises 16 residues. V was shortened by 4 bases and J by 2 bases, with 18 bases between the two germline ends. CDR1 is MNHNS, CDR2 SASEGT, per germline.

The chain combines TRBV30 with TRBJ2-3; D is possibly TRBD1 (6 bases). Trimming pared 0 bases from V and 0 bases from J, leaving 13 bases between. Germline loops: CDR1 GTSNPN, CDR2 SVGIG (reference sequence). The CDR3 is 16 residues long. This CDR3 reads CAWSVRGGVSTDTQYF. CDR3 sequence (DNA): TGTGCCTGGAGTGTACGAGGGGGAGTAAGCACAGATACGCAGTATTTT.

This chain joins TRBV19 and TRBJ1-4; maybe TRBD1 (6 bases). Germline values: CDR1 LNHDA, CDR2 SQIVND (reference sequence). The CDR3 consists of 13 residues. V was pared by 8 bases and J by 7 bases, with 14 bases between. CDR3 in DNA: TGTGCCAGTGGACAGAAGGTGTCTGAAAAACTGTTTTTT. It encodes CASGQKVSEKLFF.

The V call is TRBV4-3, the J call TRBJ2-7, with 10 bases that match TRBD2. With 4 bases clipped from V and 5 bases from J, the junction kept 14 bases outside the gene matches. Germline V CDR1 and CDR2: LGHNA, YSLEER. This CDR3 is 17 amino acids long. In DNA, the CDR3 is TGCGCCAGCAGCCCACGAGGCGTAGCGGGAGGAGTTAACGAGCAGTACTTC. This translates into CASSPRGVAGGVNEQYF.

As DNA, the CDR3 is TGTGCCAGCAGCGCCTCCGGGACAGCCTTTAAAAGCTACACCTTC. The encoded protein is CASSASGTAFKSYTF. The chain recombines TRBV11-2 with TRBJ1-2, with 7 bases identical to TRBD1. V lost 5 bases, J lost 9 bases, and 15 bases stayed unmatched. This CDR3 has 15 residues. In germline, CDR1 is SGHAT, CDR2 FQNNGV. Drawing the rest from reference TRBV11-2 and TRBJ1-2, the complete variable domain is EAGVAQSPRYKIIEKRQSVAFWCNPISGHATLYWYQQILGQGPKLLIQFQNNGVVDDSQLPKDRFSAERLKGVDSTLKIQPAKLEDSAVYLCASSASGTAFKSYTFGSGTRLTVV.

The V and J genes are TRBV10-3 and TRBJ2-3, with a weak D call TRBD2 (6 bases). Trimming removed 0 bases at V and 1 base at J, with 8 bases between. CDR3 length equals 15 residues. Looked up from germline, CDR1 is ENHRY and CDR2 is SYGVKD. The CDR3 here is CAISESGEGTDTQYF. DNA for the CDR3: TGTGCCATCAGTGAGTCGGGGGAGGGCACAGATACGCAGTATTTT.

V and J are TRBV7-2 and TRBJ1-2, with D possibly matching TRBD1 (5 bases). The CDR3 has 13 amino acids. Germline CDR1 is SGHTA and CDR2 is FQGNSA. V dropped 4 bases and J dropped 3 bases, with 9 bases sitting between them. The CDR3 DNA reads as TGTGCCAGCAGCTACGACAGATACTATGGCTACACCTTC. This encodes CASSYDRYYGYTF.

The chain employs TRBV6-6 and TRBJ1-5, with D possibly being TRBD1 (5 bases). CDR1 MNHNY and CDR2 SVGAGI come from the germline V gene (reference sequence). The CDR3 spans 15 residues. Trimming cost V 5 bases and J 3 bases, with 14 bases left between them. CDR3 sequence reads: CASSPAWGDNQPQHF. The CDR3 nucleotides are TGTGCCAGCAGTCCCGCCTGGGGGGACAATCAGCCCCAGCATTTT.

The rearrangement links TRBV29-1 to TRBJ1-1; D is undetermined. The CDR3 spans 13 residues. CDR1 is SQVTM and CDR2 is ANQGSEA in the germline V gene. Trimming pared 0 bases from V and 5 bases from J, leaving 10 bases between. CDR3 residues: CSVEEGLRTEAFF. DNA for the CDR3: TGCAGCGTTGAAGAAGGACTTAGGACTGAAGCTTTCTTT. Full variable domain (missing parts from reference TRBV29-1 and TRBJ1-1): SAVISQKPSRDICQRGTSLTIQCQVDSQVTMMFWYRQQPGQSLTLIATANQGSEATYESGFVIDKFPISRPNLTFSTLTVSNMSPEDSSIYLCSVEEGLRTEAFFGQGTRLTVV.

This chain joins TRBV6-5 and TRBJ2-7, with TRBD1 identical over 8 bases. Germline CDR1 MNHEY, CDR2 SVGAGI. V lost 2 bases and J lost 4; bases outside the gene matches: 4. This CDR3 is built from 14 residues. This CDR3 reads CASSYGTGDYEQYF. Here the CDR3 DNA reads TGTGCCAGCAGTTACGGGACAGGTGATTACGAGCAGTACTTC.

This chain links TRBV7-6 with TRBJ2-7; 9 positions agree with TRBD2. Germline lookup yields CDR1 SGHVS and CDR2 FNYEAQ. The CDR3 extends over 14 amino acids. V was clipped by 1 base and J by 4 bases; unmatched bases: 2. The CDR3 nucleotides are TGTGCCAGCAGCTTAGACGCGGGAGGGTACGAGCAGTACTTC. It specifies CASSLDAGGYEQYF. The full variable domain, rest sourced from reference TRBV7-6 and TRBJ2-7, is GAGVSQSPRYKVTKRGQDVALRCDPISGHVSLYWYRQALGQGPEFLTYFNYEAQQDKSGLPNDRFSAERPEGSISTLTIQRTEQRDSAMYRCASSLDAGGYEQYFGPGTRLTVT.

The rearrangement links TRBV18 to TRBJ1-5; 7 nucleotides line up with TRBD1. Germline values: CDR1 KGHSH, CDR2 LQKENI. This CDR3 is built from 17 residues. Losses at the gene ends were 3 bases for V and 1 base for J; bases not matched to a gene: 9. Written as DNA, the CDR3 is TGTGCCAGCTCACCTTCTTGGACAGGTGGGAGCAATCAGCCCCAGCATTTT. The encoded protein is CASSPSWTGGSNQPQHF.

V gene TRBV13 combines with J gene TRBJ2-7, with 8 bases identical to TRBD2. V trimming: 5 bases; J trimming: 0 bases; junction bases outside the gene matches: 15. Germline V gene sequence: CDR1 PRHDT, CDR2 FYEKMQ (reference sequence). This CDR3 has 18 amino acids. For the CDR3, the DNA is TGTGCCAGCAGCCAGAGGGGACTAGGGCGGGGTCACTCCTACGAGCAGTACTTC. Translation: CASSQRGLGRGHSYEQYF.

This clone showed up just a few times. The DNA for the CDR3 is TGCGCCAGCAGGAGGGCGGCGGGAGAGACCCAGTACTTC. Translated: CASRRAAGETQYF. The chain joins TRBV5-1 to TRBJ2-5; D might be TRBD2 (5 bases). The V and J ends lost 5 bases and 4 bases respectively, with 12 bases between them. This CDR3 comprises 13 residues. CDR1 is SGHRS, CDR2 YFSETQ, per germline.

The rearrangement joins TRBV7-5 to TRBJ1-4. TRBV7-5 is a known pseudogene. This CDR3 region has 15 residues. Here the CDR3 reads CVRSPMVRVGEKLFF. Here the CDR3 DNA reads TGTGTCAGAAGCCCAATGGTTCGGGTGGGTGAAAAACTGTTTTTT.